The source of this T cell receptor beta chain is a study of blood T cell repertoires in COVID-19. Overall study context: Whether acute or convalescent, the COVID-19 samples came from the United States, Italy and Spain.

V lost 3 bases, J lost 3 bases, and 9 bases stayed unmatched. The V gene's germline CDR1 is KGHSH and CDR2 LQKENI. CDR3 size: 17 residues. Methods used by the authors: It was from reference gene primer amplification that nucleated cell counts were estimated. Here immunoSEQ multiplex PCR was the method, and the copy in TCRdb shows in-frame clones only, minus some. That table is the source of V, J and clone size, and D and trimming were worked out from the DNA. The data show roughly 150,000 clones, with 80% to 85% seen just once and approximately 11% held by the top ten. The chain has TRBV18 and TRBJ2-2, with 8 bases identical to TRBD1. The sample comprised peripheral blood. This clonotype was sampled from a man in his 70s with active or convalescent COVID-19. For the CDR3, the DNA is TGTGCCAGCTCACCGACAGGGGTGAAAACGTACACCGGGGAGCTGTTTTTT. Translated: CASSPTGVKTYTGELFF.